This T cell receptor beta chain was identified during a study of siplizumab effects on memory and regulatory T cells. Overall study results and limits: Memory cells that were CD4+ and unstimulated gave rise to alloreactive sequences, which siplizumab significantly reduced. It was never confirmed that proliferating Tregs from siplizumab cultures were suppressive. Only a minority of proliferating CD4+ or CD8+ clones had an assignable naive or memory phenotype, with roughly 80-96% lacking one.

There are 15 residues in the CDR3. V was pared by 1 base and J by 4 bases, with 3 bases of the junction left unmatched. Germline V lookup: CDR1 SGHTA, CDR2 FQGNSA. Data came from immunoSEQ multiplex PCR; TCRdb stores just in-frame clones and leaves some out. The table includes roughly 120,000 clones, around 94% detected once. A note on this clone: Its antigen is as yet unknown.

The V gene is TRBV7-2, the J gene TRBJ2-7; 11 bases line up with TRBD2. Sequencing was done on a sample of non-Treg CD4+ T cells sorted from blood. The TCR originated in a human donor in good health. The CDR3 sequence is CASSLELAGGYEQYF. The CDR3, as DNA: TGTGCCAGCAGCTTAGAGCTAGCGGGAGGTTACGAGCAGTACTTC. Supplemented by reference TRBV7-2 and TRBJ2-7, the full variable domain reads GAGVSQSPSNKVTEKGKDVELRCDPISGHTALYWYRQSLGQGLEFLIYFQGNSAPDKSGLPSDRFSAERTGGSVSTLTIQRTQQEDSAVYLCASSLELAGGYEQYFGPGTRLTVT.